Below are 28 T cell receptor beta chains sequenced from a single sample in a study of cytomegalovirus exposure and HLA in healthy donors. This table comes from immunoSEQ multiplex PCR, and its TCRdb copy is limited to in-frame clones, with some not included. In the table there are about 50,000 clones, 85% to 95% of which are singletons. Material: PBMCs. These receptors were collected from a man younger than 35 in good health and CMV-seronegative.

This clone was seen more than once but under ten times. This chain uses TRBV19 with TRBJ2-1; 7 bases are shared with TRBD2. The ends lost 0 bases at V and 6 bases at J; junction bases unmatched: 5. This CDR3 comprises 15 residues. Germline CDR1 is LNHDA and CDR2 is SQIVND (reference sequence). CDR3 nucleotides: TGTGCCAGTAGTATAGATTGGGAGGGATCCAATGAGCAGTTCTTC. Its translation is CASSIDWEGSNEQFF. The full variable domain, in which reference TRBV19 and TRBJ2-1 provide the parts outside the CDR3, is DGGITQSPKYLFRKEGQNVTLSCEQNLNHDAMYWYRQDPGQGLRLIYYSQIVNDFQKGDIAEGYSVSREKKESFPLTVTSAQKNPTAFYLCASSIDWEGSNEQFFGPGTRLTVL.

This clone was counted a single time. The gene calls are TRBV5-1 and TRBJ2-1; 13 bases align to TRBD2. Per the germline V gene, CDR1 is SGHRS and CDR2 is YFSETQ. V dropped 4 bases and J dropped 6; count of bases not matched to a gene: 1. CDR3 length: 14 amino acids. The CDR3 region has the DNA TGCGCCAGCAGCCGGACTAGCGGGAGCAATGAGCAGTTCTTC. Protein sequence: CASSRTSGSNEQFF.

This clone was seen a single time. This chain uses TRBV7-9 with TRBJ2-7, with a weak D call TRBD2 (6 bases). The length of the CDR3 is 16 residues. The germline V gene encodes CDR1 SEHNR and CDR2 FQNEAQ (reference sequence). The V end lost 1 base, the J end lost 1 base, and 14 bases lay between the germline ends. CDR3 sequence (DNA): TGTGCCAGCAGCTTAGATGGTGGGACTGCTTCCTACGAGCAGTACTTC. Protein: CASSLDGGTASYEQYF.

The chain employs TRBV2 and TRBJ1-1; 7 nucleotides match TRBD1. With 4 bases clipped from V and 2 bases from J, the junction kept 1 base outside the gene matches. Germline CDR1 reads SNHLY; CDR2 reads FYNNEI. The CDR3 sequence is 13 residues long. In DNA form, the CDR3 reads TGTGCCAGCAGTGGGGACAGAAACACTGAAGCTTTCTTT. Translating it yields CASSGDRNTEAFF.

The chain couples TRBV28 to TRBJ2-6, with TRBD2 matching 12 bases. Trimming at V came to 5 bases and at J to 5 bases, leaving 19 bases not matched to a gene. CDR1 and CDR2 from the germline V gene are MDHEN and SYDVKM. The CDR3 is 21 residues long. CDR3 bases: TGTGCCAGCAGTCGCTCCCCCCTAGCGGGAGGGCTACGTACGAGGGCCAACGTCCTGACTTTC. The encoded protein is CASSRSPLAGGLRTRANVLTF.

The chain has TRBV5-1 and TRBJ2-3, with 8 bases aligning to TRBD1. This CDR3 is 14 amino acids long. Germline CDR1 SGHRS, CDR2 YFSETQ. The V gene end was trimmed by 0 bases and the J gene end by 4 bases; junction bases not matched to a gene: 1. CDR3 sequence (DNA): TGCGCCAGCAGCTTGGGACAGGGGCCAGATACGCAGTATTTT. Its protein product is CASSLGQGPDTQYF.

The rearrangement links TRBV10-2 to TRBJ2-1; D is uncertain. Germline CDR1 is WSHSY and CDR2 is SAAADI. The ends were cut back, 0 bases at V and 4 bases at J, with 4 bases in the middle. The CDR3 consists of 13 residues. CDR3 amino acids: CASSESRYNEQFF. The CDR3 DNA reads TGCGCCAGCAGTGAGTCGAGATACAATGAGCAGTTCTTC.

The chain uses TRBV7-8 and TRBJ1-3; 9 bases match TRBD1. This CDR3 contains 15 residues. Per the germline V gene, CDR1 is SGHVS and CDR2 is FQNEAQ. The junction had 6 bases not matched to a gene; V was cut back by 5 bases and J by 4 bases. This CDR3 is CASSGDRAYGNTIYF. The CDR3 DNA reads as TGTGCCAGCAGCGGGGACAGGGCTTACGGAAACACCATATATTTT.

This clone was picked up one time. V is TRBV11-3 and J is TRBJ2-1, with a weak D call TRBD2 (5 bases). Germline lookup yields CDR1 SGHNT and CDR2 YENEEA. The CDR3 contains 15 residues. Trimming left V 1 base short and J 0 bases short, with 7 bases between. CDR3 in amino acids: CASSLGENSYNEQFF. The CDR3 DNA reads as TGTGCCAGCAGCTTAGGGGAGAACTCCTACAATGAGCAGTTCTTC. The whole variable domain, filled in from reference TRBV11-3 and TRBJ2-1, reads EAGVVQSPRYKIIEKKQPVAFWCNPISGHNTLYWYLQNLGQGPELLIRYENEEAVDDSQLPKDRFSAERLKGVDSTLKIQPAELGDSAVYLCASSLGENSYNEQFFGPGTRLTVL.

This chain joins TRBV13 and TRBJ2-7; a weak D match, TRBD1 (5 bases). V lost 1 base and J lost 9, with 16 bases in between. Germline CDR1 is PRHDT and CDR2 is FYEKMQ (reference sequence). This CDR3 has 14 residues. The CDR3 protein is CASSLVKGPTAQYF. The CDR3 region has the DNA TGTGCCAGCAGCTTAGTGAAGGGGCCCACGGCGCAGTACTTC.

The rearrangement joins TRBV27 to TRBJ2-2; 7 nucleotides align to TRBD1. The germline V gene has CDR1 MNHEY and CDR2 SMNVEV (reference sequence). V dropped 5 bases and J dropped 3; count of bases not matched to a gene: 6. This CDR3 contains 15 residues. CDR3 protein: CASSADRAYTGELFF. CDR3 nucleotide sequence: TGTGCCAGCAGTGCCGACAGGGCGTACACCGGGGAGCTGTTTTTT.

CDR3 protein: CASSPTNRQGAGDTQYF. CDR3 in DNA: TGTGCCAGCAGCCCAACTAACCGGCAGGGGGCAGGAGATACGCAGTATTTT. This chain joins TRBV9 and TRBJ2-3; TRBD1 matches 8 bases. From germline, CDR1 is SGDLS and CDR2 YYNGEE. CDR3 size: 17 residues. The V gene end was trimmed by 4 bases and the J gene end by 5 bases; junction bases not matched to a gene: 15.

The chain joins TRBV7-6 to TRBJ1-3; D is ambiguous. This CDR3 region has 14 residues. V was clipped by 5 bases and J by 2 bases, with 10 bases between them. The germline gives CDR1 SGHVS, CDR2 FNYEAQ. This chain's CDR3 is CASSASETGNTIYF. Written as DNA, the CDR3 is TGTGCCAGCAGCGCCAGCGAAACTGGAAACACCATATATTTT.

The V call is TRBV27, the J call TRBJ2-7, with D possibly being TRBD1 (5 bases). Deletions cut 2 bases from V and 1 base from J, with 12 bases between. This CDR3 is 15 amino acids long. CDR1 and CDR2 (germline): MNHEY, SMNVEV (reference sequence). DNA of the CDR3: TGTGCCAGCAGTTTAGACTGGCAGGGTTCCTACGAGCAGTACTTC. Amino acids: CASSLDWQGSYEQYF.

The chain carries TRBV4-2 and TRBJ2-1, with 8 bases matching TRBD2. CDR1 and CDR2 (germline): LGHNA, YNFKEQ. This CDR3 is 19 amino acids long. After removal of 0 bases from V and 0 bases from J, the junction contained 10 bases not matched to a gene. CDR3 protein: CASSQEALAGRSSYNEQFF. The CDR3 nucleotides read TGTGCCAGCAGCCAAGAGGCCCTAGCGGGCCGCAGCTCCTACAATGAGCAGTTCTTC.

The chain carries TRBV19 and TRBJ2-1; 8 nucleotides match TRBD1. The J segment lost 10 bases and the V segment lost 8 bases, leaving 7 bases of the junction unmatched. CDR3 length: 12 amino acids. Germline CDR1 LNHDA, CDR2 SQIVND (reference sequence). Written as DNA, the CDR3 is TGTGCCAGTGGGTCACAGGGGGGCGAGCAGTTCTTC. Translation gives CASGSQGGEQFF.

The CDR3 reads CASSQDSGSTGELFF. The CDR3, as DNA: TGTGCCAGCAGCCAAGATTCAGGTTCCACCGGGGAGCTGTTTTTT. The chain has TRBV14 and TRBJ2-2, with D unresolved. This CDR3 contains 15 residues. V was shortened by 0 bases and J by 4 bases, with 9 bases between the two germline ends. The germline CDR1 and CDR2 sequences are SGHDN and FVKESK.

V usage is TRBV2 and J usage is TRBJ1-3, with no clear D. Germline CDR1 and CDR2: SNHLY and FYNNEI. The V gene lost 6 bases and the J gene lost 0 bases, with 6 bases spanning the gap. The CDR3 loop spans 13 amino acids. For the CDR3, the DNA is TGTGCCAGCAGAGACAACTCTGGAAACACCATATATTTT. Its translation is CASRDNSGNTIYF.

The genes are TRBV10-3 and TRBJ2-3; 9 bases fit TRBD2. Germline V CDR1 and CDR2: ENHRY, SYGVKD. J was trimmed by 3 bases and V by 4 bases; bases with no gene match: 5. The CDR3 extends over 15 amino acids. CDR3 bases: TGTGCCATCAGTGGGGTAGCGGGAGTAACAGATACGCAGTATTTT. Residues: CAISGVAGVTDTQYF.

The chain is built from TRBV27 and TRBJ2-7; D gene ambiguous. CDR3 length: 13 residues. Looked up from germline, CDR1 is MNHEY and CDR2 is SMNVEV (reference sequence). Trimming stripped 8 bases from V and 2 bases from J, with 13 bases between. CDR3 amino acids: CASAISPTYEQYF. The CDR3 region has the DNA TGTGCCAGCGCCATAAGCCCCACCTACGAGCAGTACTTC.

CDR3 bases: TGTGCCACCAGCAGAATGGGACAGGCGAATCAGCCCCAGCATTTT. Its translation is CATSRMGQANQPQHF. The V gene is TRBV15, the J gene TRBJ1-5; 8 positions agree with TRBD1. CDR3 length: 15 amino acids. From germline, CDR1 is LNHNV and CDR2 YYDKDF (reference sequence). Trimming removed 2 bases from V and 4 bases from J; junction bases left unmatched: 4.

The V gene is TRBV4-3, the J gene TRBJ2-2, with 7 bases fitting TRBD1. The CDR3 sequence is 17 residues long. V trimming: 0 bases; J trimming: 2 bases; junction bases outside the gene matches: 6. Germline-derived CDR1 and CDR2 are LGHNA and YSLEER. The CDR3 DNA follows: TGCGCCAGCAGCCAAGAAGGGGGACAGAAAAACACCGGGGAGCTGTTTTTT. It encodes CASSQEGGQKNTGELFF.

The V gene is TRBV4-2, the J gene TRBJ2-4; D possibly corresponds to TRBD1 (7 bases). The germline CDR1 and CDR2 sequences are LGHNA and YNFKEQ. Trimming left V 1 base short and J 1 base short, with 14 bases between. The CDR3 is 17 residues long. This chain's CDR3 is CASSQGTGDLAKNIQYF. The CDR3 coding sequence is TGTGCCAGCAGCCAAGGTACAGGGGACTTGGCCAAAAACATTCAGTACTTC.

J is TRBJ1-2 and V is TRBV2, with 7 positions matching TRBD1. Germline loops: CDR1 SNHLY, CDR2 FYNNEI. The V and J ends lost 4 bases and 8 bases, in that order; junction bases with no gene match: 7. CDR3 size: 13 residues. DNA of the CDR3: TGTGCCAGCAGTGGACTGACAGGGCCCGGCTACACCTTC. Translation: CASSGLTGPGYTF.

The CDR3 DNA is TGTGCCACCCGAGGAGAAGTAGACGAGACCCAGTACTTC. Protein: CATRGEVDETQYF. The rearrangement links TRBV10-3 to TRBJ2-5; D call uncertain. Trimming left V 10 bases short and J 5 bases short, with 17 bases between. The CDR3 sequence is 13 residues long. CDR1 and CDR2 from the germline V gene are ENHRY and SYGVKD.

The chain recombines TRBV6-1 with TRBJ2-3; tentative D call: TRBD1 (5 bases). Trimming cost V 3 bases and J 0 bases, with 10 bases left between them. This CDR3 comprises 15 residues. CDR1 is MNHNS and CDR2 is SASEGT in the germline V gene. The DNA of the CDR3 is TGTGCCAGCAGTGATGACAGATGGAGCACAGATACGCAGTATTTT. It codes for CASSDDRWSTDTQYF.

The CDR3 DNA sequence: TGTGCCAGCAGCTCAAGTAGCGGGATAAGAAAGGGTGAGCAGTTCTTC. Translation gives CASSSSSGIRKGEQFF. This rearrangement joins TRBV7-9 to TRBJ2-1, with 8 bases matching TRBD2. Losses at the gene ends were 4 bases for V and 9 bases for J; bases not matched to a gene: 14. This CDR3 comprises 16 residues. Germline V gene sequence: CDR1 SEHNR, CDR2 FQNEAQ (reference sequence).

The gene calls are TRBV6-1 and TRBJ2-1, with D perhaps TRBD1 (5 bases). Trimming pared 7 bases from V and 3 bases from J, leaving 13 bases between. Germline-derived CDR1 and CDR2 are MNHNS and SASEGT. The CDR3 contains 14 residues. CDR3 protein: CASTRSQDYNEQFF. The CDR3 DNA reads as TGTGCCAGCACTCGGTCACAGGACTACAATGAGCAGTTCTTC.